This T cell receptor beta chain was identified during a study of T cells expressing NK-cell markers. Overall study context: In the group of eight sequenced donors, seven were HCMV-seropositive and one was seronegative.

On this clonotype itself: Its antigen is currently unknown.

The study, taken as a whole, reports: The CD3+CD56-NKG2C+ fraction of a handful of donors was likewise dominated by these clonotypes. Of the CD8+ T cell pool in 5 to 7 donors, about 1.0-8% was accounted for by dominant NKG2C+ clonotypes.

TCR beta cDNA was generated via 5'RACE template switching incorporating UMIs. Using the 5' RACE reads, TCRdb records one entry per CDR3 protein without DNA. The record lists roughly 350,000 distinct CDR3 sequences, of which the ten most abundant hold around 5.2%. The sample was blood T cells: a sorted CD56 or NKG2C T cell subset, CD4+ or CD8+ T cells, or bulk PBMC T cells (not recorded which). The source of this sequence is a man aged 18 to 69 in good health.

CDR3 loop: CASSPRGLAGGTGELFF. The genes are TRBV12-3 or TRBV12-4 and TRBJ2-2; with no DNA, the TCRdb D assignment of TRBD2 cannot be verified. This CDR3 has 17 amino acids.